This T cell receptor (beta chain) was sequenced for a study of cytomegalovirus exposure and HLA in healthy donors. Study-wide background: In a previous analysis, approximately 110 million unique TCR beta sequences were found from 150 million to 200 million T cells.

A remark on this clone: Its target is unknown. Other DNA sequences in this specimen translate into the identical CDR3.

PCR involved 60 Vbeta and 13 Jbeta primers. Clones were sequenced by immunoSEQ multiplex PCR, and TCRdb holds only the in-frame ones, with some missing. The sample lists about 150,000 clones, 68% occurring once. Notes on the study in general: When analyzed later, the rates of TCR association showed variation by HLA locus, with DRB1 the most and HLA-C the fewest. A later analysis reportedly found that, within productive TCRs, an Asian-associated ancestry cluster had fewer N-insertions than the mean observed across the roughly 610 donors. In an earlier analysis, productive rearrangement rates for most beta V segments clustered near 87% or 30%.

Germline loops: CDR1 SGHRS, CDR2 YFSETQ. V was pared by 4 bases and J by 0 bases, with 3 bases of the junction left unmatched. This CDR3 comprises 14 residues. The chain joins TRBV5-1 to TRBJ1-1; 7 bases are shared with TRBD1. Source material: PBMCs. The clonotype was recovered from a man in his thirties or forties in good health and CMV-seropositive. The DNA for the CDR3 is TGCGCCAGCAGCCCCGGGACAGTGAACACTGAAGCTTTCTTT. Protein product: CASSPGTVNTEAFF. The whole variable domain, remainder taken from reference TRBV5-1 and TRBJ1-1, is KAGVTQTPRYLIKTRGQQVTLSCSPISGHRSVSWYQQTPGQGLQFLFEYFSETQRNKGNFPGRFSGRQFSNSRSEMNVSTLELGDSALYLCASSPGTVNTEAFFGQGTRLTVV.